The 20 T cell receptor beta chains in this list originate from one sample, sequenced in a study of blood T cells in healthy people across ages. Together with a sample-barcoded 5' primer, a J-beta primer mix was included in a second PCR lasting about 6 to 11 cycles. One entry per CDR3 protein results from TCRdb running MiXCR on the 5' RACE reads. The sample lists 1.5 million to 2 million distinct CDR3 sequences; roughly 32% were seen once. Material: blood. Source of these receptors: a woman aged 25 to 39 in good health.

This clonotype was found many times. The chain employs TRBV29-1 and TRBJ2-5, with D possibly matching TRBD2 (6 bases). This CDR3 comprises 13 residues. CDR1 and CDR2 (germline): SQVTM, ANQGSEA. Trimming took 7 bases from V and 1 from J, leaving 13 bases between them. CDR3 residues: CSGRERLQETQYF. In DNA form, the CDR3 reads TGCAGCGGGAGGGAGCGGCTCCAAGAGACCCAGTACTTC. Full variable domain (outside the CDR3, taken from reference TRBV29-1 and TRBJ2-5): SAVISQKPSRDICQRGTSLTIQCQVDSQVTMMFWYRQQPGQSLTLIATANQGSEATYESGFVIDKFPISRPNLTFSTLTVSNMSPEDSSIYLCSGRERLQETQYFGPGTRLLVL.

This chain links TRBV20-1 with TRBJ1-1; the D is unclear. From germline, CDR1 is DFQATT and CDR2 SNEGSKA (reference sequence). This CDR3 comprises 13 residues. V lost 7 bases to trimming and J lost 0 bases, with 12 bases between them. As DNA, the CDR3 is TGCAGTGTCTATCCTGTGTTGAACACTGAAGCTTTCTTT. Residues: CSVYPVLNTEAFF.

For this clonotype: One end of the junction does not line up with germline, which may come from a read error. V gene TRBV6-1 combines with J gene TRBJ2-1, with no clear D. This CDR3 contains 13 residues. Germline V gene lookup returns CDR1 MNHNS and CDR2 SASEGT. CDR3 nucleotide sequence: TGTGCCAGCAGTGAAGGAGGTCCGAATGAGCGGTTCTTC. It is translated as CASSEGGPNERFF.

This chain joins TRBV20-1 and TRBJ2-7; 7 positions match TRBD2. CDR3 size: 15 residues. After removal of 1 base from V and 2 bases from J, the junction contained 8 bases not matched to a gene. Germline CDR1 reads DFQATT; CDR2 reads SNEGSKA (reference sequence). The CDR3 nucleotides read TGCAGTGCTAGAGGCTTGAGCGGGACTACCTACGAGCAGTACTTC. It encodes CSARGLSGTTYEQYF.

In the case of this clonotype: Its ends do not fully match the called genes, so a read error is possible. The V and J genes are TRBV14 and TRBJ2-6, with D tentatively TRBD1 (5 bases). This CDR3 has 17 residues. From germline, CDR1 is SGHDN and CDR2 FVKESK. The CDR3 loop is CAGSQGRPSDGANVLTF. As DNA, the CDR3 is TGTGCCGGCAGCCAGGGAAGGCCAAGCGACGGGGCCAACGTCCTGACTTTC.

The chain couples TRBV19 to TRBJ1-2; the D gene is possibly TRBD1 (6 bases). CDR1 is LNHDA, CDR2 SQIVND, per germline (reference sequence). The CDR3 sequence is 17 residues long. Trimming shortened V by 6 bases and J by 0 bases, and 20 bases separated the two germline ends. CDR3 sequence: CASRPPPGTSSNYGYTF. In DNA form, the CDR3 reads TGTGCCAGTAGACCTCCACCCGGGACATCATCTAACTATGGCTACACCTTC.

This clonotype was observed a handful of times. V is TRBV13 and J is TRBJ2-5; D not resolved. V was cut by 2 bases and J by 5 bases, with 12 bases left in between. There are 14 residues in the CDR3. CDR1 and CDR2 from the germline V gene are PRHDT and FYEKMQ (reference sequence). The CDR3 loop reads CASSLLSSRETQYF. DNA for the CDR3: TGTGCCAGCAGCTTACTCAGTTCTCGGGAGACCCAGTACTTC.

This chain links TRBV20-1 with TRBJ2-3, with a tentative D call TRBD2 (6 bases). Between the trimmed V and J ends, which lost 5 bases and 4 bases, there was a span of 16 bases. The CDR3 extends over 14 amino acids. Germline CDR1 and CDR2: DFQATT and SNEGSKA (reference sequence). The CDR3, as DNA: TGCAGTGCTCAGTTGGCCGGGAGAGCAGATACGCAGTATTTT. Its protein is CSAQLAGRADTQYF.

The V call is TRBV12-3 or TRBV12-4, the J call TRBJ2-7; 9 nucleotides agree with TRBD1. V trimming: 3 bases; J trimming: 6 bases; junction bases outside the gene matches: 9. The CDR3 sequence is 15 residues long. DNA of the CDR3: TGTGCCAGCAGTTTGAAGGGAGACAGGGGGTCCGAGCAGTACTTC. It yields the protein CASSLKGDRGSEQYF.

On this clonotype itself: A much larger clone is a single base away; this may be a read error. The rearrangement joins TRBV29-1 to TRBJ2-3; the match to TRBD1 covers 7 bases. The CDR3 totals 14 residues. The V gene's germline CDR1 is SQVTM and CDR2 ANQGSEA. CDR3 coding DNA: TGCAGCGTTGAGGACAGGCGAAGCATAGATACGCAGTATTTT. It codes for CSVEDRRSIDTQYF.

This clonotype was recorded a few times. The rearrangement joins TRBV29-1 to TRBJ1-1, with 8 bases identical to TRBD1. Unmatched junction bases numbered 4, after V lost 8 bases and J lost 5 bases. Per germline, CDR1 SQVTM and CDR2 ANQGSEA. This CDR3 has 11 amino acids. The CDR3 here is CSRNRGTEAFF. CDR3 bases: TGCAGCAGGAACAGGGGGACTGAAGCTTTCTTT.

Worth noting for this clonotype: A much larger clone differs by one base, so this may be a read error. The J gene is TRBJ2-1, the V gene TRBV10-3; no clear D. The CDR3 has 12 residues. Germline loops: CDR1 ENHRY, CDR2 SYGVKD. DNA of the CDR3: TGTGCCACCAGTGAACGAGGCGATGAGCAGTTCTTC. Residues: CATSERGDEQFF.

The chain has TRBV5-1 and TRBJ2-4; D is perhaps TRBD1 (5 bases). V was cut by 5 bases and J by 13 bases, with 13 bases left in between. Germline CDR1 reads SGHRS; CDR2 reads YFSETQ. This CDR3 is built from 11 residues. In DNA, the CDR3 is TGCGCCAGCAGGCTACGACAGTTGCAGTACTTC. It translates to CASRLRQLQYF.

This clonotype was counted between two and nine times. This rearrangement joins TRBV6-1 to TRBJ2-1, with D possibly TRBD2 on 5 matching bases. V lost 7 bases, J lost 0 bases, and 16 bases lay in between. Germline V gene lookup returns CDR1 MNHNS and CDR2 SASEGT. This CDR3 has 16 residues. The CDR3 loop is CASMVWLASSYNEQFF. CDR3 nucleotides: TGTGCCAGCATGGTTTGGCTAGCATCCTCCTACAATGAGCAGTTCTTC.

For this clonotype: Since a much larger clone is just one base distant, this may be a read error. CDR3 region: CSASLSGDYSYTF. The DNA for the CDR3 is TGCAGTGCTAGCCTCAGCGGAGACTATAGCTACACCTTC. The chain combines TRBV20-1 with TRBJ1-2, with no clear D. CDR3 length: 13 residues. Germline CDR1 and CDR2: DFQATT and SNEGSKA (reference sequence).

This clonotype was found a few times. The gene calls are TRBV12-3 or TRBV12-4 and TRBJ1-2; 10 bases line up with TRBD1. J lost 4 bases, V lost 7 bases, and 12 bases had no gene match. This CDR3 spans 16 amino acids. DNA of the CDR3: TGTGCCAGCACCCCGACTAGGACAGGGGGGTTCTATGGCTACACCTTC. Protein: CASTPTRTGGFYGYTF.

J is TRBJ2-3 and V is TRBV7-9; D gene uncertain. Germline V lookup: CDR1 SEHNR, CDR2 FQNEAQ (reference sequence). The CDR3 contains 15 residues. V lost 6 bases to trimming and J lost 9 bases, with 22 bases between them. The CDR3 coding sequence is TGTGCCAGCAGGGTCATCGGGCCCACCTCGGAGACGCAGTATTTT. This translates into CASRVIGPTSETQYF.

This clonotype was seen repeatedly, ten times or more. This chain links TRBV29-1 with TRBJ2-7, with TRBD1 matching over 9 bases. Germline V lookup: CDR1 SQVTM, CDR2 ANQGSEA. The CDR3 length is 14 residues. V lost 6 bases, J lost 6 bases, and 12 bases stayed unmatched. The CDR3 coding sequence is TGCAGCGTCACGGGACAGGGTGAGGTTATCGAGCAGTACTTC. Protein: CSVTGQGEVIEQYF.

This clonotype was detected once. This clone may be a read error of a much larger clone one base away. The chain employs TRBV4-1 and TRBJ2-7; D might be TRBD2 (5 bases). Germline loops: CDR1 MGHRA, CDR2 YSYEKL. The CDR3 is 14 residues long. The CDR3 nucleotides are TGCGCCAGCAGTCTTTCTCGGGGAGTCTACGAGCGGTACTTC. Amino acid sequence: CASSLSRGVYERYF.

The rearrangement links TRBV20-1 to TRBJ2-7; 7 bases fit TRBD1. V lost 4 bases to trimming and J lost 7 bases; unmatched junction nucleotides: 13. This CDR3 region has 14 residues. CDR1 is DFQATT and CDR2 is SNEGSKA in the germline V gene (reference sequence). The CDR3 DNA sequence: TGCAGTGCTAAGGTGACGGGGTCAGGGGGAGAGCAGTACTTC. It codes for CSAKVTGSGGEQYF.